This T cell receptor (beta chain) was obtained from a study of post-analysis software for immune sequencing data. Points on this clonotype: What it recognizes is unknown.

Unique molecular identifiers were carried by the TCR beta cDNA libraries. One entry per CDR3 protein results from TCRdb running MiXCR on the PCR reads. The top ten clones hold over 9% of a sample with roughly 650,000 distinct CDR3 sequences, around 64% of them seen once. General study points: The five TRBV segments detected at higher frequency in patients than in controls included TRBV5-6, TRBV5-1 and TRBV20-1.

Trimming cost V 4 bases and J 0 bases, with 14 bases left between them. The CDR3 has 16 residues. CDR1 is LNHDA, CDR2 SQIVND, per germline (reference sequence). The chain joins TRBV19 to TRBJ2-3; perhaps TRBD2 as D (6 bases). Material: blood. This receptor was identified in a girl aged 2 to 10 with multiple sclerosis. CDR3 loop: CASSTTGVTSTDTQYF. CDR3 in DNA: TGTGCCAGTAGTACGACGGGAGTCACTAGCACAGATACGCAGTATTTT.